The 15 T cell receptor beta chains given below trace back to one sample, sequenced in a study of molecular identifiers for immune sequencing clone quantification. TCRdb called the PCR reads again in MiXCR, with one record for every CDR3 protein. The sample contains about 640,000 distinct CDR3 sequences, less than 20% of which appear only once. Specimen: naive CD8+ T cells from blood, with Jurkat cell RNA spiked in. Subset in this sample: FACS-sorted CD8+CD4-CCR7+CD45RA+ naive T cells. These receptors were taken from a human donor in good health. Some libraries in this study had Jurkat cell RNA spiked in.

This clonotype was picked up a small number of times. A much larger clonotype is one base distant, so this may be a read error. The chain uses TRBV29-1 and TRBJ2-5, with 14 bases that match TRBD2. The germline V gene encodes CDR1 SQVTM and CDR2 ANQGSEA. The CDR3 runs 15 residues. CDR3: CSVGGLAGGRETQCF. For the CDR3, the DNA is TGCAGCGTCGGAGGACTAGCGGGAGGTAGAGAGACCCAGTGCTTC.

Turning to this clonotype: A read error may explain this, as a much larger clone is one base away. The rearrangement uses TRBV2 and TRBJ2-7, with D tentatively TRBD2 (6 bases). Germline V gene sequence: CDR1 SNHLY, CDR2 FYNNEI. Trimming removed 3 bases from V and 3 bases from J, with 27 bases in between. The CDR3 loop spans 19 amino acids. In DNA form, the CDR3 reads TGTGCCAGCAGTGATAGCCAGGAGGTCCGGGGAGGTACGGACTACGAGCAGTACTTC. It specifies CASSDSQEVRGGTDYEQYF. Full variable domain (outside the CDR3, taken from reference TRBV2 and TRBJ2-7): EPEVTQTPSHQVTQMGQEVILRCVPISNHLYFYWYRQILGQKVEFLVSFYNNEISEKSEIFDDQFSVERPDGSNFTLKIRSTKLEDSAMYFCASSDSQEVRGGTDYEQYFGPGTRLTVT.

This clonotype was observed many times. This chain joins TRBV20-1 and TRBJ2-5, with a possible D match to TRBD1 (5 bases). V was pared by 1 base and J by 1 base, with 19 bases between. The germline V gene has CDR1 DFQATT and CDR2 SNEGSKA (reference sequence). CDR3 length equals 17 residues. The CDR3 here is CSARGRQSRVRQETQYF. The CDR3 DNA reads as TGCAGTGCTAGAGGGAGACAGTCCAGGGTCCGCCAAGAGACCCAGTACTTC.

V is TRBV4-1 and J is TRBJ2-6; D is unresolved. This CDR3 is built from 14 residues. Trimming shortened V by 4 bases and J by 4 bases, and 8 bases separated the two germline ends. The germline CDR1 and CDR2 sequences are MGHRA and YSYEKL. CDR3 sequence (DNA): TGCGCCAGCAGCCCCTTGTTAGGGGCCAACGTCCTGACTTTC. This sequence encodes CASSPLLGANVLTF.

This chain joins TRBV5-4 and TRBJ1-1, with D possibly being TRBD1 (5 bases). Germline V CDR1 and CDR2: SGHNT, YYREEE (reference sequence). Trimming stripped 0 bases from V and 5 bases from J, with 11 bases between. The CDR3 totals 14 residues. Written as DNA, the CDR3 is TGTGCCAGCAGCTTGGTCGGCAGGGTGACTGAAGCTTTCTTT. This sequence encodes CASSLVGRVTEAFF.

On this clonotype: No conserved phenylalanine or tryptophan ends this CDR3, so it is likely a read error. The chain has TRBV13 and TRBJ2-5; D is ambiguous. Germline V gives CDR1 PRHDT, CDR2 FYEKMQ (reference sequence). This CDR3 spans 15 amino acids. Deletions cut 2 bases from V and 3 bases from J, with 13 bases between. The CDR3 spells CASSLRTVGEETQYS. The CDR3, as DNA: TGTGCCAGCAGCTTAAGAACGGTCGGTGAAGAGACCCAGTACTCC.

The CDR3 DNA sequence: TGTGCCAGCAGCAGACTAGCCGGGACCGGGGAGCTGTTTTTT. This gives the protein CASSRLAGTGELFF. This chain links TRBV6-2 or TRBV6-3 with TRBJ2-2; 7 positions agree with TRBD2. With V trimmed by 6 bases and J by 5 bases, 6 bases remained unmatched. The CDR3 runs to 14 residues. Germline CDR1 and CDR2: MNHEY and SVGEGT.

This clonotype was counted ten times or more. This chain links TRBV7-2 with TRBJ1-1, with D tentatively TRBD1 (5 bases). Germline V gene sequence: CDR1 SGHTA, CDR2 FQGNSA. The CDR3 is 14 amino acids. Trimming took off 9 bases at V and 4 bases at J, with 18 bases between the two ends. CDR3: CASLLGDLGTEAFF. The CDR3 coding sequence is TGTGCCAGTCTTTTAGGGGACCTAGGCACTGAAGCTTTCTTT.

Details on this clonotype: A clone one base away is much larger, so this may be a read error. This rearrangement joins TRBV20-1 to TRBJ2-2; D is possibly TRBD1 or TRBD2 (5 bases each). This CDR3 region has 13 residues. Between the trimmed V and J ends, which lost 5 bases and 6 bases, there was a span of 13 bases. Germline values: CDR1 DFQATT, CDR2 SNEGSKA (reference sequence). CDR3 in amino acids: CSASHGDAGELFF. CDR3 DNA: TGCAGTGCTTCCCATGGGGACGCCGGGGAGCTGTTTTTT.

This clonotype appeared many times. CDR3 sequence (DNA): TGTGCTACGAGAGTCTGGAACACTGAAGCTTTCTTT. Protein: CATRVWNTEAFF. The chain uses TRBV12-5 and TRBJ1-1, with D unresolved. Trimming left V 10 bases short and J 1 base short, with 10 bases between. CDR3 length: 12 residues. Germline V gene lookup returns CDR1 LGHNT and CDR2 FRNRAP.

At least ten counts were recorded for this clonotype. The junction and the germline gene differ at one end; a read error may be behind it. The chain uses TRBV7-2 and TRBJ1-3; no reliable D call. The CDR3 has 13 amino acids. Germline CDR1 reads SGHTA; CDR2 reads FQGNSA. The CDR3 DNA reads TGTGCCAGCAGCTTAGGATTACAGCGACATGAAAATTTT. Protein product: CASSLGLQRHENF.

This clonotype has a handful of counts. A read error may produce the germline difference seen at one junction end. The chain recombines TRBV19 with TRBJ2-1; 8 nucleotides line up with TRBD1. Germline V gives CDR1 LNHDA, CDR2 SQIVND (reference sequence). The CDR3 consists of 17 residues. The CDR3 DNA is TGTGCCAGTAGTATAGATGTGGGGACAGGCCTCTACAATGAGCGGTTCTTC. Protein: CASSIDVGTGLYNERFF.

This clonotype has just a few counts. The V call is TRBV6-5, the J call TRBJ2-2; tentative D call: TRBD2 (5 bases). CDR1 MNHEY and CDR2 SVGAGI come from the germline V gene. The germline V and J ends were trimmed by 7 bases and 5 bases, with 20 bases remaining between them. CDR3 length: 16 residues. The CDR3 nucleotides read TGTGCCAGCACCCACTCTAGCTTAGGTGGGACCGGGGAGCTGTTTTTT. Translating it yields CASTHSSLGGTGELFF.

The genes are TRBV27 and TRBJ1-2; tentative D call: TRBD1 (6 bases). The CDR3 spans 18 residues. Germline V gene data show CDR1 as MNHEY and CDR2 as SMNVEV (reference sequence). V was trimmed by 0 bases and J by 9 bases, leaving 26 bases between them. The CDR3 bases are TGTGCCAGCAGTTTATCTGCGATAGGGACATCTACCTGGTATAGCTACACCTTC. It specifies CASSLSAIGTSTWYSYTF.

V usage is TRBV7-2 and J usage is TRBJ2-7; D unclear. Between the trimmed V and J ends, which lost 2 bases and 3 bases, there was a span of 8 bases. This CDR3 is built from 13 residues. The germline CDR1 and CDR2 sequences are SGHTA and FQGNSA. In DNA, the CDR3 is TGTGCCAGCAGCTTATTTACCCGCTACGAGCAGTACTTC. This translates into CASSLFTRYEQYF.